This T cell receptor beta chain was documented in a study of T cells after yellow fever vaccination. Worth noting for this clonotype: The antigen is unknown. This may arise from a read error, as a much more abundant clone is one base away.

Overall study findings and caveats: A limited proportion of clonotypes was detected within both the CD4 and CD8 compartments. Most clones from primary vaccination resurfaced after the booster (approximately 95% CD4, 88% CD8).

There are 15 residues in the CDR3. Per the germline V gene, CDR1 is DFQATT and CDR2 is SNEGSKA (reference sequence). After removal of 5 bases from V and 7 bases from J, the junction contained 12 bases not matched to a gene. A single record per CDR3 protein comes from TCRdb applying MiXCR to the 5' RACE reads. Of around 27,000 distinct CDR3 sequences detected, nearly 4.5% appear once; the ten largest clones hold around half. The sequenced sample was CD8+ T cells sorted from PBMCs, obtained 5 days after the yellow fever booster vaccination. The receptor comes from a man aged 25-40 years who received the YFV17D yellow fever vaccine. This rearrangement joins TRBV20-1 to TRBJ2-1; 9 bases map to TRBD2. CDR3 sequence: CSARGVAGDMNEQFF. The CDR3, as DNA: TGCAGTGCTCGGGGAGTAGCGGGAGATATGAATGAGCAGTTCTTC.